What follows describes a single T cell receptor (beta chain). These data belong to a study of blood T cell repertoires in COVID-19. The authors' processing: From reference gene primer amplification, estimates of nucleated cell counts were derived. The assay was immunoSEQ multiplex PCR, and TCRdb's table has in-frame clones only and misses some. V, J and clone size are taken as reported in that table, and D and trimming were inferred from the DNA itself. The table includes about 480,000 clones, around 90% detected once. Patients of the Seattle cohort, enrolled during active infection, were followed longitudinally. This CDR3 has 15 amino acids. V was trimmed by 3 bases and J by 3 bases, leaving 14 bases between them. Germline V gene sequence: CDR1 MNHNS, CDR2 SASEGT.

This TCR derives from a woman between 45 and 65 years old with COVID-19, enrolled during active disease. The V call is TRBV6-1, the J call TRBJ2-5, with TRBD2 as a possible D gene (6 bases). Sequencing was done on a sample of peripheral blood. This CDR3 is CASSDMLLAKETQYF. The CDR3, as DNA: TGTGCCAGCAGTGACATGCTCCTAGCGAAAGAGACCCAGTACTTC.